This T cell receptor beta chain emerged from a study of T cell repertoires in cytomegalovirus infection. Whole-study findings and limits: Dominating the ex vivo response were HLA-C-restricted CMV-specific TCR beta clonotypes.

One entry per CDR3 protein, called by TCRdb with MiXCR from the reads. The table records fewer than 550,000 distinct CDR3 sequences, roughly 30% of them present only once. On this clonotype: The antigen is undetermined.

V was pared by 4 bases and J by 6 bases, with 12 bases of the junction left unmatched. CDR1 SGDLS and CDR2 YYNGEE come from the germline V gene. CDR3 size: 16 residues. The V gene is TRBV9, the J gene TRBJ2-2, with 7 bases that match TRBD2. The TCR was taken from a human donor in good health (CMV status not recorded). Some clones in this sample may be carry-over from other donors' samples. Input material: PBMCs. The CDR3 bases are TGTGCCAGCAGCAAAGGGACTAACTTTGGAGCCGGGGAGCTGTTTTTT. This translates into CASSKGTNFGAGELFF.